These 31 T cell receptor beta chains came from one sample sequenced in a study of T cells in Graves' hyperthyroidism and ophthalmopathy. Amplification of TCR beta CDR3 regions used RNA as the template. Initially, a first-round RT-PCR of the TCR CDR3 employed the HTBI primer set. TCRdb reanalysed the multiplex PCR reads using MiXCR and keeps one entry per CDR3 protein. The sample yields 550,000 to 800,000 distinct CDR3 sequences, about a sixth seen once. The sample was blood. Receptor source: a man younger than 30 with Graves' hyperthyroidism.

The V gene is TRBV7-3, the J gene TRBJ1-2, with 8 bases fitting TRBD1. V dropped 5 bases and J dropped 8; count of bases not matched to a gene: 16. Per the germline V gene, CDR1 is SGHTA and CDR2 is FQGTGA. There are 16 residues in the CDR3. The CDR3, as DNA: TGTGCCAGCAGCCCGATGGGACAGGCCGACCCTAGGGGCTACACCTTC. It specifies CASSPMGQADPRGYTF.

In this sample, this clonotype turned up many times. CDR3 sequence: CAWSVGDHTEAFF. CDR3 coding DNA: TGTGCCTGGAGTGTCGGGGATCACACTGAAGCTTTCTTT. The chain employs TRBV30 and TRBJ1-1; D is undetermined. There are 13 residues in the CDR3. V was shortened by 0 bases and J by 3 bases, with 8 bases between the two germline ends. The germline V gene has CDR1 GTSNPN and CDR2 SVGIG (reference sequence). Drawing the rest from reference TRBV30 and TRBJ1-1, the complete variable domain is SQTIHQWPATLVQPVGSPLSLECTVEGTSNPNLYWYRQAAGRGLQLLFYSVGIGQISSEVPQNLSASRPQDRQFILSSKKLLLSDSGFYLCAWSVGDHTEAFFGQGTRLTVV.

This clonotype was detected a few times. The chain uses TRBV11-1 and TRBJ2-5; no reliable D call. The CDR3 covers 15 residues. Germline CDR1 SGHAT, CDR2 FQDESV (reference sequence). The V end was cut by 1 base, the J end by 2 bases, with 11 bases between. DNA for the CDR3: TGTGCCAGCAGCTTAGGAATACCTGGTCAAGAGACCCAGTACTTC. Its protein product is CASSLGIPGQETQYF. The variable domain in full, with the rest retrieved from reference TRBV11-1 and TRBJ2-5, is EAEVAQSPRYKITEKSQAVAFWCDPISGHATLYWYRQILGQGPELLVQFQDESVVDDSQLPKDRFSAERLKGVDSTLKIQPAELGDSAMYLCASSLGIPGQETQYFGPGTRLLVL.

The J gene is TRBJ2-1, the V gene TRBV10-3; D may be TRBD2 (5 bases). The CDR3 has 11 residues. The V and J ends lost 10 bases and 7 bases respectively, with 11 bases between them. Looked up from germline, CDR1 is ENHRY and CDR2 is SYGVKD. DNA for the CDR3: TGTGCCACCAGCGGTTTGAATGAGCAGTTCTTC. As protein: CATSGLNEQFF.

This clonotype was counted between two and nine times. The V and J genes are TRBV5-6 and TRBJ2-7; possibly TRBD2 for D (6 bases). V was pared by 1 base and J by 6 bases, with 17 bases between. Germline V gene sequence: CDR1 SGHDT, CDR2 YYEEEE. The CDR3 extends over 15 amino acids. The CDR3 sequence: CASSLYLGREAEQYF. CDR3 DNA sequence: TGTGCCAGCAGCTTGTATCTGGGCAGGGAGGCCGAGCAGTACTTC.

This clonotype was detected ten times or more. This chain connects TRBV5-1 to TRBJ2-1, with 7 bases identical to TRBD2. The germline V gene encodes CDR1 SGHRS and CDR2 YFSETQ. The CDR3 is 18 amino acids. With V trimmed by 2 bases and J by 2 bases, 13 bases remained unmatched. The CDR3 bases are TGCGCCAGCAGCTTCCAAGCGGGGACGCCAGGTGCCTACAATGAGCAGTTCTTC. This sequence encodes CASSFQAGTPGAYNEQFF.

This clonotype has a single count. This chain joins TRBV20-1 and TRBJ1-1, with a possible D match to TRBD1 (5 bases). Germline loops: CDR1 DFQATT, CDR2 SNEGSKA (reference sequence). This CDR3 has 12 amino acids. V lost 3 bases and J 11 bases, leaving 16 bases between the germline ends. This CDR3 is CSASESRANAFF. The CDR3 bases are TGCAGTGCTAGTGAAAGCAGGGCGAATGCTTTCTTT.

This clonotype has a count of ten or more. The CDR3 region is CASALTSGIDEQFF. Here the CDR3 DNA reads TGTGCCAGCGCCTTGACTAGCGGGATTGATGAGCAGTTCTTC. This chain joins TRBV12-3 or TRBV12-4 and TRBJ2-1; TRBD2 aligns across 11 bases. CDR3 size: 14 residues. The junction had 8 bases not matched to a gene; V was cut back by 8 bases and J by 8 bases.

This clonotype was seen at least ten times. This chain connects TRBV27 to TRBJ2-1; 10 bases agree with TRBD1. Per the germline V gene, CDR1 is MNHEY and CDR2 is SMNVEV (reference sequence). CDR3 size: 15 residues. V gave up 5 bases and J gave up 7 bases; unmatched junction bases: 8. The CDR3 protein is CASSVLGTGENEQFF. The CDR3 DNA reads as TGTGCCAGCAGTGTCTTAGGGACAGGGGAAAATGAGCAGTTCTTC.

The chain combines TRBV6-1 with TRBJ1-1; D remains unclear. Looked up from germline, CDR1 is MNHNS and CDR2 is SASEGT. The CDR3 runs 14 residues. V lost 6 bases and J lost 2, with 13 bases in between. The CDR3 bases are TGTGCCAGCAGGCTTTCCCTTACTAACACTGAAGCTTTCTTT. Its protein product is CASRLSLTNTEAFF.

V usage is TRBV20-1 and J usage is TRBJ2-4; 14 nucleotides line up with TRBD2. The V and J ends lost 7 bases and 1 base, in that order; junction bases with no gene match: 9. The CDR3 consists of 17 residues. CDR1 DFQATT and CDR2 SNEGSKA come from the germline V gene (reference sequence). The CDR3 nucleotides are TGCAGTGTGGGAGGGACTAGCGGGAGTGGGGCCAAAAACATTCAGTACTTC. Translation gives CSVGGTSGSGAKNIQYF.

This rearrangement joins TRBV6-2 or TRBV6-3 to TRBJ2-7, with 7 bases fitting TRBD2. This CDR3 spans 14 amino acids. Germline trimming cut 6 bases from V and 0 bases from J; bases unmatched to any gene: 5. CDR1 and CDR2 (germline): MNHEY, SVGEGT. The CDR3 DNA sequence: TGTGCCAGCAGCTGGGGGGGGTACTCCTACGAGCAGTACTTC. It translates to CASSWGGYSYEQYF.

This clonotype was seen only a few times. This CDR3 is CASSQDWGREDYEQYF. The CDR3 nucleotides are TGTGCCAGCAGCCAAGATTGGGGCCGGGAAGACTACGAGCAGTACTTC. The chain links TRBV3-2 to TRBJ2-7; the DNA was not used to check the table's D call, TRBD1. TRBV3-2 has pseudogene status. This CDR3 has 16 residues.

This clonotype was recorded at least ten times. The genes are TRBV24-1 and TRBJ2-5; D remains ambiguous. This CDR3 has 13 residues. Germline lookup yields CDR1 KGHDR and CDR2 SFDVKD. With 5 bases removed from V and 0 bases from J, the gap between germline ends came to 6 bases. The CDR3 protein is CATSGPDQETQYF. CDR3 bases: TGTGCCACCAGTGGGCCAGACCAAGAGACCCAGTACTTC.

This chain links TRBV7-9 with TRBJ2-2, with D possibly matching TRBD1 (6 bases). CDR3 length: 16 amino acids. Trimming cost V 5 bases and J 3 bases, with 16 bases left between them. In germline, CDR1 is SEHNR, CDR2 FQNEAQ (reference sequence). CDR3 nucleotides: TGTGCCAGCAGCGTTGCTGGGCAGGGGCACACCGGGGAGCTGTTTTTT. This translates into CASSVAGQGHTGELFF.

The sample holds one count of this clonotype. This chain uses TRBV6-2 or TRBV6-3 with TRBJ2-2, with a possible D match to TRBD1 (5 bases). V was shortened by 0 bases and J by 6 bases, with 8 bases between the two germline ends. Germline CDR1 reads MNHEY; CDR2 reads SVGEGT. The CDR3 loop spans 14 amino acids. The CDR3 sequence: CASSYSPTAGELFF. The CDR3 DNA reads TGTGCCAGCAGTTACTCCCCGACAGCCGGGGAGCTGTTTTTT.

This rearrangement joins TRBV11-2 to TRBJ2-1; weak D call: TRBD1 (5 bases). The CDR3 totals 16 residues. V shed 3 bases and J shed 6 bases, with 18 bases lying between them. The germline gives CDR1 SGHAT, CDR2 FQNNGV. The CDR3 region has the DNA TGTGCCAGCAGCTTTTTTCCAGGGTCGGCCTCCAATGAGCAGTTCTTC. Amino acid sequence: CASSFFPGSASNEQFF. Based on the CDR3 plus reference TRBV11-2 and TRBJ2-1, the full variable domain is EAGVAQSPRYKIIEKRQSVAFWCNPISGHATLYWYQQILGQGPKLLIQFQNNGVVDDSQLPKDRFSAERLKGVDSTLKIQPAKLEDSAVYLCASSFFPGSASNEQFFGPGTRLTVL.

The table lists this clonotype with a few counts. The chain recombines TRBV24-1 with TRBJ1-1; D is possibly TRBD1 (6 bases). Germline V lookup: CDR1 KGHDR, CDR2 SFDVKD. V gave up 5 bases and J gave up 9 bases, with 15 bases separating them. The CDR3 covers 13 residues. The CDR3 region is CATSAPGVFQAFF. CDR3 sequence (DNA): TGTGCCACCAGTGCCCCAGGGGTTTTTCAAGCTTTCTTT.

This clonotype showed up just a few times. One base away lies a much larger clone, so this may be a sequencing read error. The chain uses TRBV2 and TRBJ2-1; 7 bases align to TRBD2. The CDR3 length is 14 residues. Per germline, CDR1 SNHLY and CDR2 FYNNEI. The CDR3 loop reads CASRREGSYNGQFF. The DNA for the CDR3 is TGTGCCAGCAGGAGGGAGGGGTCCTACAATGGGCAGTTCTTC.

This clonotype was detected ten times or more. The chain combines TRBV7-9 with TRBJ2-3; 9 bases match TRBD1. CDR3 length: 16 residues. V dropped 5 bases and J dropped 4; count of bases not matched to a gene: 10. The germline CDR1 and CDR2 sequences are SEHNR and FQNEAQ (reference sequence). The CDR3 protein is CASSPRTGAIADTQYF. CDR3 nucleotide sequence: TGTGCCAGCAGCCCGAGGACAGGGGCCATCGCAGATACGCAGTATTTT. The complete variable domain, with remaining parts taken from reference TRBV7-9 and TRBJ2-3, reads DTGVSQNPRHKITKRGQNVTFRCDPISEHNRLYWYRQTLGQGPEFLTYFQNEAQLEKSRLLSDRFSAERPKGSFSTLEIQRTEQGDSAMYLCASSPRTGAIADTQYFGPGTRLTVL.

This clonotype occurred many times. The chain recombines TRBV7-9 with TRBJ2-1; 8 bases match TRBD1. The J segment lost 9 bases and the V segment lost 2 bases, leaving 18 bases of the junction unmatched. Per germline, CDR1 SEHNR and CDR2 FQNEAQ (reference sequence). The CDR3 length is 18 residues. The CDR3 loop is CASSLSLVTGTGGSEQFF. CDR3 bases: TGTGCCAGCAGCTTATCCCTAGTTACCGGGACAGGAGGTAGTGAGCAGTTCTTC.

In this sample, this clonotype turned up many times. V usage is TRBV27 and J usage is TRBJ1-1; D uncertain. The germline V and J ends were trimmed by 2 bases and 0 bases, with 7 bases remaining between them. The germline V gene has CDR1 MNHEY and CDR2 SMNVEV (reference sequence). The CDR3 extends over 14 amino acids. The CDR3 loop is CASSLIPLNTEAFF. The CDR3 DNA reads TGTGCCAGCAGTTTAATCCCACTGAACACTGAAGCTTTCTTT.

This clonotype was detected many times. The chain links TRBV2 to TRBJ1-2; no definite D call. The CDR3 runs 13 residues. From germline, CDR1 is SNHLY and CDR2 FYNNEI. V was clipped by 7 bases and J by 0 bases, with 9 bases between them. The DNA for the CDR3 is TGTGCCAGCAACCTTGGAGCTAACTATGGCTACACCTTC. Encoded protein: CASNLGANYGYTF.

Points on this clonotype: A read error may explain this, as a much larger clone is one base away. The V and J genes are TRBV18 and TRBJ2-1; 8 bases are a match to TRBD1. The J call is doubtful: the DNA matches TRBJ2-7 better. The CDR3 is made up of 13 amino acids. Germline loops: CDR1 KGHSH, CDR2 LQKENI. The DNA for the CDR3 is TGTGCCAGCTCACCGGACAGGGTAAATGAGCAGTACTTC. Translating it yields CASSPDRVNEQYF.

This clonotype appeared a few times. This rearrangement joins TRBV3-1 to TRBJ2-2; D remains unclear. Looked up from germline, CDR1 is LGHDT and CDR2 is YNNKEL (reference sequence). The V gene lost 6 bases and the J gene lost 8 bases, with 10 bases spanning the gap. The CDR3 loop spans 12 amino acids. CDR3 in DNA: TGTGCCAGCAGTCCAACCTTTGGGGAGCTGTTTTTT. It encodes CASSPTFGELFF.

This clonotype was seen ten or more times. The chain joins TRBV2 to TRBJ2-7; TRBD2 might be the D (6 bases). The length of the CDR3 is 11 residues. Germline V CDR1 and CDR2: SNHLY, FYNNEI. V lost 8 bases and J lost 4, with 9 bases in between. The CDR3 nucleotides are TGTGCCAGCGGGACTGATTACGAGCAGTACTTC. It translates to CASGTDYEQYF.

In regard to this clonotype: The missing conserved phenylalanine or tryptophan at the end of this CDR3 makes a read error likely. This sequence joins TRBV28 and TRBJ2-7; 14 nucleotides agree with TRBD2. Germline values: CDR1 MDHEN, CDR2 SYDVKM. This CDR3 has 17 residues. The ends lost 3 bases at V and 4 bases at J; junction bases unmatched: 8. As DNA, the CDR3 is TGTGCCAGCAGTTTCTTGGGGACTAGCGGGAGTGGTTACGAGCAGTACATC. This translates into CASSFLGTSGSGYEQYI.

The rearrangement joins TRBV7-3 to TRBJ2-7; TRBD1 aligns across 7 bases. The V segment lost 5 bases and the J segment 7 bases; nucleotides outside the gene matches: 11. This CDR3 contains 14 residues. CDR1 is SGHTA and CDR2 is FQGTGA in the germline V gene. DNA for the CDR3: TGTGCCAGCAGCCCAGGGGGTCTCCTAGGGGAGCAGTACTTC. This codes for CASSPGGLLGEQYF.

This clonotype appeared many times. This sequence joins TRBV6-2 or TRBV6-3 and TRBJ1-1; tentative D call: TRBD1 (5 bases). The CDR3 has 14 residues. The germline V and J ends were trimmed by 7 bases and 0 bases, with 12 bases remaining between them. CDR1 and CDR2 from the germline V gene are MNHEY and SVGEGT. The CDR3 loop reads CASTDRGMNTEAFF. In DNA, the CDR3 is TGTGCCAGCACCGACCGGGGGATGAACACTGAAGCTTTCTTT.

V usage is TRBV3-1 and J usage is TRBJ2-5, with D possibly being TRBD1 (6 bases). Per the germline V gene, CDR1 is LGHDT and CDR2 is YNNKEL (reference sequence). The CDR3 length is 15 residues. Trimming took 1 base from V and 6 from J, leaving 15 bases between them. CDR3: CASSQVGGALQTQYF. The CDR3 DNA reads as TGTGCCAGCAGCCAAGTAGGGGGTGCTTTGCAGACCCAGTACTTC.

The chain carries TRBV28 and TRBJ2-7; TRBD1 might be the D (6 bases). Per germline, CDR1 MDHEN and CDR2 SYDVKM. The CDR3 loop spans 17 amino acids. The V and J ends lost 3 bases and 6 bases respectively, with 24 bases between them. The CDR3 here is CASSFPPDSGKTFEQYF. The CDR3 DNA reads TGTGCCAGCAGTTTCCCCCCGGACAGCGGAAAGACCTTCGAGCAGTACTTC.